Listed here are 2 T cell receptor beta chains from one sample, sequenced in a study of CD8+ T cells in alopecia areata. RNA extraction and reverse transcription yielded cDNA as sequencing template. The protocol was immunoSEQ multiplex PCR, while the TCRdb copy is restricted to in-frame clones and leaves out a portion. Of a few hundred thousand clones in the sample, roughly 69% were seen once. The specimen comprised CD4+ T cells sorted from blood, sampled at week 0. These receptors were collected from a human donor with alopecia areata.

This chain connects TRBV7-9 to TRBJ2-4; 9 bases align to TRBD1. V dropped 2 bases and J dropped 7; count of bases not matched to a gene: 18. Germline assignment: CDR1 SEHNR and CDR2 FQNEAQ (reference sequence). The CDR3 has 19 amino acids. The CDR3 sequence: CASSLNLRHRGQGRNIQYF. The CDR3 DNA follows: TGTGCCAGCAGCTTAAACCTGCGCCACCGGGGACAGGGAAGGAACATTCAGTACTTC.

V and J are TRBV27 and TRBJ1-6; 7 positions agree with TRBD1. The length of the CDR3 is 13 residues. Germline V gene data show CDR1 as MNHEY and CDR2 as SMNVEV (reference sequence). V lost 8 bases and J lost 10; bases outside the gene matches: 8. For the CDR3, the DNA is TGTGCCAGCGGCGACAGGGCAAAGTCACCCCTCCACTTT. This gives the protein CASGDRAKSPLHF.